This section outlines one T cell receptor (beta chain) sequence together with its context. Its antigen is undetermined. TCRdb's table, derived via immunoSEQ multiplex PCR, lists solely in-frame clones and lacks some. The data show 95,000 to 130,000 clones, over 75% seen once. This record comes from a study of graft-versus-host responses after intestinal transplantation. Sequenced material: unstimulated CD4+ T cells sorted from spleen or lymph node cells, taken before intestinal transplant. This TCR was recovered from a human donor who received an intestinal transplant.

The CDR3 spells CASSITESSYNEQFF. Written as DNA, the CDR3 is TGTGCCAGTAGTATTACAGAAAGCTCCTACAATGAGCAGTTCTTC. The V call is TRBV19, the J call TRBJ2-1; D remains unclear. Between the trimmed V and J ends, which lost 3 bases and 0 bases, there was a span of 9 bases. Germline CDR1 LNHDA, CDR2 SQIVND (reference sequence). This CDR3 spans 15 amino acids.